The 12 T cell receptor beta chains in this list originate from one sample, sequenced in a study of blood T cell repertoires in COVID-19. Repertoires were generated with immunoSEQ multiplex PCR, while TCRdb's copy carries only in-frame clones and drops some. The sample yields about 97,000 clones, around nine tenths seen once. Input material: peripheral blood. The receptors originated from a man in his 60s with acute or convalescent COVID-19.

This clone has a handful of counts. The chain couples TRBV30 to TRBJ1-5, with D perhaps matching TRBD1 (5 bases). Germline CDR1 and CDR2: GTSNPN and SVGIG (reference sequence). The CDR3 spans 13 residues. The V end was cut by 2 bases, the J end by 6 bases, with 11 bases between. The CDR3 sequence: CAWSPGLGQPQHF. The DNA of the CDR3 is TGTGCCTGGAGTCCAGGGTTAGGTCAGCCCCAGCATTTT.

The V and J genes are TRBV5-1 and TRBJ1-1, with a possible D match to TRBD1 (5 bases). The germline gives CDR1 SGHRS, CDR2 YFSETQ. The CDR3 spans 14 residues. Deletions cut 1 base from V and 2 bases from J, with 9 bases between. The CDR3 loop reads CASSLQGDNTEAFF. CDR3 in DNA: TGCGCCAGCAGCTTGCAGGGCGATAACACTGAAGCTTTCTTT.

This chain joins TRBV24-1 and TRBJ2-6, with 10 bases that match TRBD1. The CDR3 extends over 16 amino acids. Trimming took 4 bases from V and 2 from J; bases not matched to a gene: 1. Germline V gives CDR1 KGHDR, CDR2 SFDVKD. CDR3 sequence reads: CATSDGTGAGANVLTF. CDR3 sequence (DNA): TGTGCCACCAGTGACGGGACAGGGGCTGGGGCCAACGTCCTGACTTTC.

The CDR3 region is CASSSSRDQPQHF. DNA for the CDR3: TGTGCCAGCAGCTCCAGCCGGGATCAGCCCCAGCATTTT. The J gene is TRBJ1-5, the V gene TRBV5-6; D is unresolved. There are 13 residues in the CDR3. V was trimmed by 3 bases and J by 5 bases, leaving 9 bases between them. Looked up from germline, CDR1 is SGHDT and CDR2 is YYEEEE.

About this clone itself: At one end the junction does not follow the germline gene, possibly because of a read error. The CDR3 DNA follows: TGTGCCAGCAGCCTTTACATTGAGCAGTTCTTC. Translated, it gives CASSLYIEQFF. V is TRBV3-1 (or the pseudogene TRBV3-2) and J is TRBJ2-1; D unresolved. Per the germline V gene, CDR1 is LGHDT and CDR2 is YNNKEL (reference sequence). The CDR3 spans 11 residues.

The chain carries TRBV7-9 and TRBJ1-2; perhaps TRBD1 as D (6 bases). The germline V and J ends were trimmed by 5 bases and 1 base, with 17 bases remaining between them. The CDR3 totals 16 residues. The germline gives CDR1 SEHNR, CDR2 FQNEAQ (reference sequence). CDR3 in amino acids: CASSLVGGAVNYGYTF. The CDR3 bases are TGTGCCAGCAGCCTGGTGGGGGGGGCGGTTAACTATGGCTACACCTTC.

This chain joins TRBV13 and TRBJ1-1; 9 bases are shared with TRBD1. J was trimmed by 5 bases and V by 10 bases; bases with no gene match: 8. The CDR3 is 13 amino acids. CDR1 and CDR2 from the germline V gene are PRHDT and FYEKMQ (reference sequence). The CDR3: CATRGTGNTEAFF. CDR3 nucleotides: TGTGCCACCCGAGGGACAGGGAATACTGAAGCTTTCTTT.

V is TRBV20-1 and J is TRBJ1-4; 9 bases line up with TRBD1. With 5 bases clipped from V and 7 bases from J, the junction kept 8 bases outside the gene matches. The germline V gene has CDR1 DFQATT and CDR2 SNEGSKA (reference sequence). This CDR3 comprises 14 residues. CDR3 sequence reads: CSAGDRGYSEKLFF. Written as DNA, the CDR3 is TGCAGTGCTGGTGACAGGGGGTATTCTGAAAAACTGTTTTTT.

The V gene is TRBV18, the J gene TRBJ1-1, with D uncertain. Germline CDR1 is KGHSH and CDR2 is LQKENI. The CDR3 spans 16 residues. Trimming cost V 2 bases and J 0 bases, with 13 bases left between them. In DNA, the CDR3 is TGTGCCAGCTCACCAAGCGGGAGGGCCATGAACACTGAAGCTTTCTTT. Protein sequence: CASSPSGRAMNTEAFF.

This chain joins TRBV23-1 and TRBJ2-5; TRBD1 agrees at 7 bases. TRBV23-1 is labeled an ORF, and its function is uncertain. This CDR3 has 15 amino acids. V was clipped by 1 base and J by 1 base; unmatched bases: 3. The DNA for the CDR3 is TGCGCCAGCAGTCAATACAGGGGTTGCCAAGAGACCCAGTACTTC. As protein: CASSQYRGCQETQYF.

The V call is TRBV27, the J call TRBJ1-6; TRBD1 aligns across 7 bases. The V gene end was trimmed by 5 bases and the J gene end by 5 bases; junction bases not matched to a gene: 9. This CDR3 has 16 amino acids. The germline CDR1 and CDR2 sequences are MNHEY and SMNVEV (reference sequence). The CDR3 region is CASSSLGTVNNSPLHF. In DNA form, the CDR3 reads TGTGCCAGCAGTAGCCTCGGGACAGTTAATAATTCACCCCTCCACTTT.

The table lists this clone with a count of one. The chain is built from TRBV4-1 and TRBJ1-4, with D hard to call. The germline gives CDR1 MGHRA, CDR2 YSYEKL. CDR3 length: 16 residues. V was pared by 1 base and J by 2 bases, with 11 bases between. The CDR3 DNA reads TGCGCCAGCAGCCAAGTGGAGGGCCAGACTAATGAAAAACTGTTTTTT. Translating gives CASSQVEGQTNEKLFF.